Included here is one T cell receptor (beta chain) sequence, with context. This record comes from a study of cytotoxic CD8 clonotypes in ibrutinib-treated CLL. Method: immunoSEQ multiplex PCR; TCRdb's copy keeps in-frame clones and lacks some. Of 110,000 to 150,000 clones listed, 60% to 85% are singletons. This CDR3 has 14 residues. CDR1 MNHEY and CDR2 SVGAGI come from the germline V gene. J gave up 6 bases and V 7 bases, and 10 bases lay outside the gene matches. Sequenced here: PBMCs, sampled after 24 months of ibrutinib treatment. The receptor comes from a human donor with chronic lymphocytic leukemia. The chain is built from TRBV6-5 and TRBJ2-3, with TRBD2 matching over 7 bases. CDR3 in DNA: TGTGCCAGCAAACACACGGGAGCGGGGGATACGCAGTATTTT. It codes for CASKHTGAGDTQYF.